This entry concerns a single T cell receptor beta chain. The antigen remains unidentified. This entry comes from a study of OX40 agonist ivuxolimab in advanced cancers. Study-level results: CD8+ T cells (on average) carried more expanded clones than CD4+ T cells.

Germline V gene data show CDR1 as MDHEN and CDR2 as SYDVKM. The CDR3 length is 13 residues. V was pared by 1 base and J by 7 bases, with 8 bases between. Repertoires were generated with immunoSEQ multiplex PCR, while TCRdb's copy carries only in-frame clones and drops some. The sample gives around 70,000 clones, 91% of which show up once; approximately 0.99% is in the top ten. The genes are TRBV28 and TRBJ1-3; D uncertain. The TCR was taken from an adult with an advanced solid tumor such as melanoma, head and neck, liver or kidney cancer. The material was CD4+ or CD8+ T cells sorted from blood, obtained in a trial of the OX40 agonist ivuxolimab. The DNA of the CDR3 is TGTGCCAGCAGTTTATCAAACTCCAACACCATATATTTT. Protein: CASSLSNSNTIYF.